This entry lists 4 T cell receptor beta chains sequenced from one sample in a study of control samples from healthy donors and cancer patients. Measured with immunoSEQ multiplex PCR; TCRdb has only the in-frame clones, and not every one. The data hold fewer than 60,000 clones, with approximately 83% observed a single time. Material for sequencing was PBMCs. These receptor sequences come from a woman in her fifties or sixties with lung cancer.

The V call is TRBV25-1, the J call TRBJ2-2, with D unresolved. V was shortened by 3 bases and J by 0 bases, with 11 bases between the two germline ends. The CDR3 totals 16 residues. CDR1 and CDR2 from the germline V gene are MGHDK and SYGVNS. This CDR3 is CASSELGSTNTGELFF. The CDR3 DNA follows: TGTGCCAGCAGTGAGTTAGGAAGTACGAACACCGGGGAGCTGTTTTTT. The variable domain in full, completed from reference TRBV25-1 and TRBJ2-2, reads EADIYQTPRYLVIGTGKKITLECSQTMGHDKMYWYQQDPGMELHLIHYSYGVNSTEKGDLSSESTVSRIRTEHFPLTLESARPSHTSQYLCASSELGSTNTGELFFGEGSRLTVL.

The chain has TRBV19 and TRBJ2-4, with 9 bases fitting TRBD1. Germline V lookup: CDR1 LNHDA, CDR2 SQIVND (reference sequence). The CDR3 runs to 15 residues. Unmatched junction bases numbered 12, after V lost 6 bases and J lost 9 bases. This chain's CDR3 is CASSTGQGRLGIQYF. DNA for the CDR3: TGTGCCAGTAGCACGGGACAGGGACGGCTAGGCATTCAGTACTTC.

The CDR3, as DNA: TGTGCCAGCTCATCACGACAGGGAGAGGAGACCCAGTACTTC. Translated, it gives CASSSRQGEETQYF. The rearrangement links TRBV18 to TRBJ2-5, with 7 nucleotides matching TRBD1. Germline V gene lookup returns CDR1 KGHSH and CDR2 LQKENI. Unmatched junction bases numbered 8, after V lost 5 bases and J lost 5 bases. The CDR3 runs to 14 residues.

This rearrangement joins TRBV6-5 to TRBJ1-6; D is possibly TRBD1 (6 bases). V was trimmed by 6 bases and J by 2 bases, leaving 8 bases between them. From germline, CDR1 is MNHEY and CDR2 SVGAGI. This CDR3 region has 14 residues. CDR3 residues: CASRRGTYNSPLHF. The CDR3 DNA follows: TGTGCCAGCAGGAGGGGGACCTATAATTCACCCCTCCACTTT.